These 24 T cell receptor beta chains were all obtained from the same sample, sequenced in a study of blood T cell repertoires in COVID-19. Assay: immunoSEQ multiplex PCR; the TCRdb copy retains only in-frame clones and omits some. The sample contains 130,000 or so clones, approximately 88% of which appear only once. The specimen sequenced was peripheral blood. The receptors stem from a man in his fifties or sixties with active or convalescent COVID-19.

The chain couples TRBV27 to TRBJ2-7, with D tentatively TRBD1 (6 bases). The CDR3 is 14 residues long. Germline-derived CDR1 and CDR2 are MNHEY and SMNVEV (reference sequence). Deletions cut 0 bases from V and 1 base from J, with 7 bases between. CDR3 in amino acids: CASSLSGGSYEQYF. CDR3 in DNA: TGTGCCAGCAGTTTATCAGGGGGTTCCTACGAGCAGTACTTC.

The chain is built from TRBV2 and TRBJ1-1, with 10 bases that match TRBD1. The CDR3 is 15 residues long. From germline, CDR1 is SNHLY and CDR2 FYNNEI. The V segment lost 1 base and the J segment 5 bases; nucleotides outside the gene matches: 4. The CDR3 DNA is TGTGCCAGCAGTGAAGAGGGACAGGGGTGGACTGAAGCTTTCTTT. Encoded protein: CASSEEGQGWTEAFF.

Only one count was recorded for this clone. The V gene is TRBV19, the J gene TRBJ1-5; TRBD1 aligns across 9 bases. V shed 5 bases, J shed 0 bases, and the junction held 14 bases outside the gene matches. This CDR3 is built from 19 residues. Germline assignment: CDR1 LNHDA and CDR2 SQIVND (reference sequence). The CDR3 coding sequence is TGTGCCAGTAGTGGTCCGGGACAGGGAAAAATTTATAGCAATCAGCCCCAGCATTTT. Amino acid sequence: CASSGPGQGKIYSNQPQHF.

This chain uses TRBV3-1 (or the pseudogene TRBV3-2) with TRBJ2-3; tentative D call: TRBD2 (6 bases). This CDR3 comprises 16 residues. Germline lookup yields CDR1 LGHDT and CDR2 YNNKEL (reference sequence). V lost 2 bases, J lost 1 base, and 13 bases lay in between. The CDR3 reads CASSQRGTLRTDTQYF. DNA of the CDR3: TGTGCCAGCAGCCAACGCGGGACCCTTCGCACAGATACGCAGTATTTT.

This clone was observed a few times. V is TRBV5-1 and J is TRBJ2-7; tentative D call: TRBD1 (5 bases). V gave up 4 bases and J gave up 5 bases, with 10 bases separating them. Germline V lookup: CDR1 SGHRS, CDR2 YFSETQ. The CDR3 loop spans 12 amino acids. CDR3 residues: CASSDQGHEQYF. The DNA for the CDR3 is TGCGCCAGCAGCGACCAGGGCCACGAGCAGTACTTC.

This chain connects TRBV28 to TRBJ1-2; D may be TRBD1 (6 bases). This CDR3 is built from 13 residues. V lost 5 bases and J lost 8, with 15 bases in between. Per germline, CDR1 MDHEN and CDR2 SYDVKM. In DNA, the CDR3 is TGTGCCAGCAGTACCCTACAGGGAAGGGGCTACACCTTC. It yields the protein CASSTLQGRGYTF.

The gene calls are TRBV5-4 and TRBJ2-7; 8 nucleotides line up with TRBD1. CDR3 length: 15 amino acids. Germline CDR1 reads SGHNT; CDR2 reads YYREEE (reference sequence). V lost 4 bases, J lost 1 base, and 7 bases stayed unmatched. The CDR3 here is CASSPGQGLSYEQYF. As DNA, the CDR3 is TGTGCCAGCAGCCCTGGACAGGGCCTTTCCTACGAGCAGTACTTC.

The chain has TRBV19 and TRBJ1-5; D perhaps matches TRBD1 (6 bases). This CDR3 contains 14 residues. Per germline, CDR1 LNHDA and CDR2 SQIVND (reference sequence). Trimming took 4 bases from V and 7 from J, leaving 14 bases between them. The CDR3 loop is CASSTDRTDQPQHF. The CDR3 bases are TGTGCCAGTAGTACTGACAGGACGGACCAGCCCCAGCATTTT. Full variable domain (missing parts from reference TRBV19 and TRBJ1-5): DGGITQSPKYLFRKEGQNVTLSCEQNLNHDAMYWYRQDPGQGLRLIYYSQIVNDFQKGDIAEGYSVSREKKESFPLTVTSAQKNPTAFYLCASSTDRTDQPQHFGDGTRLSIL.

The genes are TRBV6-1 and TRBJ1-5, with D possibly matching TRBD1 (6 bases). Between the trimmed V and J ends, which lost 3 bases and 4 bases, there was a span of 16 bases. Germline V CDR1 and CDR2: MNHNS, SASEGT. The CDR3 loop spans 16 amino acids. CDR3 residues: CASSEYRVKGNQPQHF. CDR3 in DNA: TGTGCCAGCAGTGAGTACAGGGTAAAAGGGAATCAGCCCCAGCATTTT.

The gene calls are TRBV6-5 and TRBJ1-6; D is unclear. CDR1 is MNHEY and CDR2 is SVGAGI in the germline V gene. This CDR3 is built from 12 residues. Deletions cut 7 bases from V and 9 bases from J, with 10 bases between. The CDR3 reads CASTQAASPLHF. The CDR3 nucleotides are TGTGCCAGCACGCAGGCAGCTTCACCCCTCCACTTT.

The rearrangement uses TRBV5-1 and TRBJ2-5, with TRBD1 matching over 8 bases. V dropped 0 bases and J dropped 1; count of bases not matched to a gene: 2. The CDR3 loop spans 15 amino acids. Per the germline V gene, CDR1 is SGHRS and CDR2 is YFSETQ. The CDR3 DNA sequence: TGCGCCAGCAGCTTGGACAGGGGGTCCCAAGAGACCCAGTACTTC. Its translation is CASSLDRGSQETQYF.

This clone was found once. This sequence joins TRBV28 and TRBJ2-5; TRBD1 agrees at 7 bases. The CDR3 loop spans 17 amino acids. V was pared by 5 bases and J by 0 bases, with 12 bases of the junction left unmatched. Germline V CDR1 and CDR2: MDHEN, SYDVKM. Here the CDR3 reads CASSIPTGSANQETQYF. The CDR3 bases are TGTGCCAGCAGTATTCCGACAGGGAGCGCGAACCAAGAGACCCAGTACTTC.

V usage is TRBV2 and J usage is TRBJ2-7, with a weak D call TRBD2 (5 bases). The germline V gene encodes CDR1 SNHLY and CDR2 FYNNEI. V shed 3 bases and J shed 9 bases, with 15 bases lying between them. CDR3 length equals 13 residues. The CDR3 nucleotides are TGTGCCAGCAGTGAGGATACGGGATTCGGGCAGTACTTC. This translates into CASSEDTGFGQYF.

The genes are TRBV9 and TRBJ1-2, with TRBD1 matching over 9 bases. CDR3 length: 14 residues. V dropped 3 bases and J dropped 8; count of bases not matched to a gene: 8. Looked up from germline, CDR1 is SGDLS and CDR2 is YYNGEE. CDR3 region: CASSATGTGQGYTF. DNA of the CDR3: TGTGCCAGCAGCGCCACCGGGACAGGGCAAGGCTACACCTTC. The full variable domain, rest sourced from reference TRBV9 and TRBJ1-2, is DSGVTQTPKHLITATGQRVTLRCSPRSGDLSVYWYQQSLDQGLQFLIQYYNGEERAKGNILERFSAQQFPDLHSELNLSSLELGDSALYFCASSATGTGQGYTFGSGTRLTVV.

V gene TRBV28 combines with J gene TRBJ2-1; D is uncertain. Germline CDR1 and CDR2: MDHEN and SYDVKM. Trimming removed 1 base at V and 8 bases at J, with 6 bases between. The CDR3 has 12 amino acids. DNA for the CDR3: TGTGCCAGCAGTTTATCGGTGGATGAGCAGTTCTTC. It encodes CASSLSVDEQFF. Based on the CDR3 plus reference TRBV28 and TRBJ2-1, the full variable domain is DVKVTQSSRYLVKRTGEKVFLECVQDMDHENMFWYRQDPGLGLRLIYFSYDVKMKEKGDIPEGYSVSREKKERFSLILESASTNQTSMYLCASSLSVDEQFFGPGTRLTVL.

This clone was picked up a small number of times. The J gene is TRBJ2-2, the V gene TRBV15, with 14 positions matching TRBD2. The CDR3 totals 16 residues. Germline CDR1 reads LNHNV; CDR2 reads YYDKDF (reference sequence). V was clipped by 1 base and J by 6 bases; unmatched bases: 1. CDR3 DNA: TGTGCCACCAGCAGAGCGGGACTAGCGGGAGCCGGGGAGCTGTTTTTT. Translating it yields CATSRAGLAGAGELFF.

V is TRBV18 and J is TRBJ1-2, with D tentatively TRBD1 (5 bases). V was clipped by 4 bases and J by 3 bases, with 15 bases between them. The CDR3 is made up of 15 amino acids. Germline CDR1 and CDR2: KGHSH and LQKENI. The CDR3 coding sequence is TGTGCCAGCTCACTCCAGGGACTCCGGTACTATGGCTACACCTTC. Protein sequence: CASSLQGLRYYGYTF.

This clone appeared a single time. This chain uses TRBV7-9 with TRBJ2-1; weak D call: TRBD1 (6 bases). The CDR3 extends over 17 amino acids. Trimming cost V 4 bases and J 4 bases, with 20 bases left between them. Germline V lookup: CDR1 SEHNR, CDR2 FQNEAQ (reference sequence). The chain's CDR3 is CASSYPADSFLYNEQFF. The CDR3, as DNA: TGTGCCAGCAGCTACCCCGCGGACAGTTTTTTGTACAATGAGCAGTTCTTC.

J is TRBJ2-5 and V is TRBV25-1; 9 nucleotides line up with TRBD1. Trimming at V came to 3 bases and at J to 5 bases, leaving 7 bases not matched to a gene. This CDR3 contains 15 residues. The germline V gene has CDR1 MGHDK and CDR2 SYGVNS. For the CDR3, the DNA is TGTGCCAGCAGTGATCCGGGACAGGGACGGGAGACCCAGTACTTC. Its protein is CASSDPGQGRETQYF.

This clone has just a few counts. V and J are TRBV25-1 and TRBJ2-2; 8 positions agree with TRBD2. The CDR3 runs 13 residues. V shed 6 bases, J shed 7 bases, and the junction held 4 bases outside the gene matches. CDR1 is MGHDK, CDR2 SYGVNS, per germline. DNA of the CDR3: TGTGCCAGCAGGTGGCGGGAGGACGGGGAGCTGTTTTTT. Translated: CASRWREDGELFF.

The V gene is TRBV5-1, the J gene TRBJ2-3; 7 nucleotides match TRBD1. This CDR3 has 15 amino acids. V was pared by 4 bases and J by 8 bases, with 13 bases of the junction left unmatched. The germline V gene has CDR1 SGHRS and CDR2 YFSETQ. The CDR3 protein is CASSDRDRIQVTQYF. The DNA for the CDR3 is TGCGCCAGCAGCGACCGGGACAGAATACAAGTTACGCAGTATTTT.

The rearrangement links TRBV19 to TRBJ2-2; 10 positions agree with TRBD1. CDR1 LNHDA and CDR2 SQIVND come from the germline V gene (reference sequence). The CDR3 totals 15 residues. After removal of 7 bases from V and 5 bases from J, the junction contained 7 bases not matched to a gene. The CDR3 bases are TGTGCCAGTATCCCCGGGACAGGGGTTACCGGGGAGCTGTTTTTT. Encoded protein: CASIPGTGVTGELFF.

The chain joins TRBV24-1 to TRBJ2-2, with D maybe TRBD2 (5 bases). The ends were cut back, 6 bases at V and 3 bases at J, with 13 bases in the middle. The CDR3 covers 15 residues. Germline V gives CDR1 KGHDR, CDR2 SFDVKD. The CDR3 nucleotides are TGTGCCACCAGTCCCGAGGGAGTACACACCGGGGAGCTGTTTTTT. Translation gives CATSPEGVHTGELFF.

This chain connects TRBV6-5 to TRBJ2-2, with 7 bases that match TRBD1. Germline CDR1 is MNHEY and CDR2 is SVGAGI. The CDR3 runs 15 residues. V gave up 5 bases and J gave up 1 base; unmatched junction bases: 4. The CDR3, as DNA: TGTGCCAGCAGTACCCGGACAGGGAACACCGGGGAGCTGTTTTTT. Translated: CASSTRTGNTGELFF.